This T cell receptor (beta chain) derives from a study of glioma-infiltrating T cells. Germline assignment: CDR1 SGHAT and CDR2 FQDESV (reference sequence). With 5 bases removed from V and 6 bases from J, the gap between germline ends came to 9 bases. This CDR3 comprises 12 residues. Amplification of TCR alpha and beta CDR3 regions from RNA used iRepertoire nested multiplex PCR. A single record per CDR3 protein comes from TCRdb applying MiXCR to the multiplex PCR reads. This sample yields around 350,000 distinct CDR3 sequences, of which around 38% are seen a single time; about 11% belongs to the top ten. This clonotype was seen more than once but under ten times. What it binds is not known. Study results and caveats: Patients with low tissue-blood divergence carried a signature set of shared blood CDR3 motifs. Non-neoplastic patients had below-expected tissue-blood divergence, while all gliomas exceeded expectation.

The chain recombines TRBV11-1 with TRBJ2-3; D remains unclear. The TCR originated in a human donor with low-grade glioma or glioblastoma, undergoing nonglioma brain surgery, or in good health (not recorded which). The sequenced sample consisted of glioma tissue, nonneoplastic brain tissue, or PBMCs (not recorded which). The CDR3 loop is CASSPATDTQYF. DNA for the CDR3: TGTGCCAGCAGCCCCGCGACCGATACGCAGTATTTT.